Here is one TCR beta chain with its context. Its matching antigen is unknown. Germline values: CDR1 LGHNA, CDR2 YSLEER. The CDR3 runs 18 residues. The V gene lost 1 base and the J gene lost 3 bases, with 18 bases spanning the gap. This specimen comes from a study of cytomegalovirus exposure and HLA in healthy donors. Findings and caveats of the study: Common viral pathogens were later found to be apparently linked to several of the most significant clusters.

Amplification used 60 Vbeta primers and 13 Jbeta primers. Using immunoSEQ multiplex PCR, the repertoire was profiled, and TCRdb retains in-frame clones only, with some absent. The data contain roughly 160,000 clones, 65% to 80% of them singletons. The sample comprised PBMCs. The chain recombines TRBV4-3 with TRBJ1-4, with a possible D match to TRBD1 (6 bases). This receptor was identified in a woman aged 25 to 45 in good health and CMV-seronegative. The DNA for the CDR3 is TGCGCCAGCAGCCAAGCGTTACCAGGGGCTGAATCTAATGAAAAACTGTTTTTT. Protein sequence: CASSQALPGAESNEKLFF.